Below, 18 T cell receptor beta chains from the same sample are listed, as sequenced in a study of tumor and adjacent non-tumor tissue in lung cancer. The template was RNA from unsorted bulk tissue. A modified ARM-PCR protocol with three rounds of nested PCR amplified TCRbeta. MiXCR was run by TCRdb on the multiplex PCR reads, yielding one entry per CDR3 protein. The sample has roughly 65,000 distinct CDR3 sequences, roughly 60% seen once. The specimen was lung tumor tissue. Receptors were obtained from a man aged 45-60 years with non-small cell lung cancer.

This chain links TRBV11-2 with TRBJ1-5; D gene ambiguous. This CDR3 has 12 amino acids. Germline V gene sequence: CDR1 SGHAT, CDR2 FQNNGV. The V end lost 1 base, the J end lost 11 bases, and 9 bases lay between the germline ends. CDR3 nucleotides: TGTGCCAGCAGCTTAGTCCGAACAGCCCAGCATTTT. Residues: CASSLVRTAQHF.

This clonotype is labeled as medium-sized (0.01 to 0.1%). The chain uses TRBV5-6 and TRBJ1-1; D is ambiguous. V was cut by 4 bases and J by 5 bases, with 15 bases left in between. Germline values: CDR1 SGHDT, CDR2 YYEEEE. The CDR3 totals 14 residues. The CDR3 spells CASSRRTTGTEAFF. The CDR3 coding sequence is TGTGCCAGCAGCCGCCGGACCACGGGGACTGAAGCTTTCTTT. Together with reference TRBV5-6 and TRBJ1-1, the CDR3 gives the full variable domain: DAGVTQSPTHLIKTRGQQVTLRCSPKSGHDTVSWYQQALGQGPQFIFQYYEEEERQRGNFPDRFSGHQFPNYSSELNVNALLLGDSALYLCASSRRTTGTEAFFGQGTRLTVV.

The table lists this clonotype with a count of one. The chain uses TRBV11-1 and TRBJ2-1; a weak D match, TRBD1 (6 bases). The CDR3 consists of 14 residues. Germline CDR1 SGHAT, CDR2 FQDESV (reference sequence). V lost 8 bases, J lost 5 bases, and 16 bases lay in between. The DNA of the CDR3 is TGTGCCAGCGCCATAGAACGGACAGACAATGAGCAGTTCTTC. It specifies CASAIERTDNEQFF.

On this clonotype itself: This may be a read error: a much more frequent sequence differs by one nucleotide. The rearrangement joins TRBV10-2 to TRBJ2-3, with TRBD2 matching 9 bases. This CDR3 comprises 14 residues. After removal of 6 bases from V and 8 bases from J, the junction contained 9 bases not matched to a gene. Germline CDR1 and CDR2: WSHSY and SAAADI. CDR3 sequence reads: CASSLSGGACTQYF. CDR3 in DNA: TGCGCCAGCAGCCTTAGCGGGGGCGCATGTACGCAGTATTTT.

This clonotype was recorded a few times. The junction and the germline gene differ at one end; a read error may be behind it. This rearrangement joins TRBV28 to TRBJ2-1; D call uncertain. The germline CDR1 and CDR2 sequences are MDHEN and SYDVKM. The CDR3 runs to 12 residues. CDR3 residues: CASSLLVRVQFF. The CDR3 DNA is TGTGCTAGCAGTTTATTGGTTCGGGTGCAGTTCTTC. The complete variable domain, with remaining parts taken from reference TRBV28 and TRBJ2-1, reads DVKVTQSSRYLVKRTGEKVFLECVQDMDHENMFWYRQDPGLGLRLIYFSYDVKMKEKGDIPEGYSVSREKKERFSLILESASTNQTSMYLCASSLLVRVQFFGPGTRLTVL.

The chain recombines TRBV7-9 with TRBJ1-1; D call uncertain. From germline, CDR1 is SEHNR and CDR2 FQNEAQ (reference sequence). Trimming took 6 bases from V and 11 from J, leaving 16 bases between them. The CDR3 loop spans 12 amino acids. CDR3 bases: TGTGCCAGCAGTTCTGACCGGCCGGATGCTTTCTTT. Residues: CASSSDRPDAFF.

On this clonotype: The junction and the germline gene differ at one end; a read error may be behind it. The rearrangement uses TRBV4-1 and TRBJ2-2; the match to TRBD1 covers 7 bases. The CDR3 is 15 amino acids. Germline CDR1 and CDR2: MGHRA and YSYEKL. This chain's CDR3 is CASSQVGGNTWELSF. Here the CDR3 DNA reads TGCGCCAGCAGCCAAGTAGGGGGCAACACCTGGGAGCTGTCTTTT.

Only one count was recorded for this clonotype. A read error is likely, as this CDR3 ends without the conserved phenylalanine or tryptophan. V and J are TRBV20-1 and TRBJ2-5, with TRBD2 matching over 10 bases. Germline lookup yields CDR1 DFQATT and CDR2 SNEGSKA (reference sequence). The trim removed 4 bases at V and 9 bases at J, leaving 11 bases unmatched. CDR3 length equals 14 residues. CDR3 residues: CSATRTSGPGSQYL. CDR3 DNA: TGCAGTGCTACCCGGACTAGCGGACCTGGGTCCCAGTACTTA.

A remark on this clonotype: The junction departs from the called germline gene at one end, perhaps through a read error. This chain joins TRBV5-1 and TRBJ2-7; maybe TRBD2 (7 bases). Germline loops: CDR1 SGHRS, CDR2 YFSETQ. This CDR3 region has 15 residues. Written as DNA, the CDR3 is TGCGACAGCAGCTTGGAACAGGGAGGGTCCTACGAGCAGTACTTC. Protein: CDSSLEQGGSYEQYF. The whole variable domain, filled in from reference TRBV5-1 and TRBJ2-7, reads KAGVTQTPRYLIKTRGQQVTLSCSPISGHRSVSWYQQTPGQGLQFLFEYFSETQRNKGNFPGRFSGRQFSNSRSEMNVSTLELGDSALYLCDSSLEQGGSYEQYFGPGTRLTVT.

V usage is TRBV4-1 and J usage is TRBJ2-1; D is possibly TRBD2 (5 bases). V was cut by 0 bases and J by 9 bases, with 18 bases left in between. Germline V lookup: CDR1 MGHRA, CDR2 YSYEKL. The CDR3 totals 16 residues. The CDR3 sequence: CASSQDPHGKWSEQFF. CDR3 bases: TGCGCCAGCAGCCAAGATCCCCACGGGAAATGGAGTGAGCAGTTCTTC.

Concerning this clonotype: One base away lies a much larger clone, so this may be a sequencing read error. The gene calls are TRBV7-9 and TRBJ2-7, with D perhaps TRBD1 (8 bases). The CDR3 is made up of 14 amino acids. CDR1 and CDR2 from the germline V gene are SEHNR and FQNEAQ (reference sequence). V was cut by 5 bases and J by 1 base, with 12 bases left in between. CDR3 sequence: CASSSGTGSYEQYF. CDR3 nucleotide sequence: TGTGCCAGCAGCAGCGGGACAGGATCCTACGAGCAGTACTTC.

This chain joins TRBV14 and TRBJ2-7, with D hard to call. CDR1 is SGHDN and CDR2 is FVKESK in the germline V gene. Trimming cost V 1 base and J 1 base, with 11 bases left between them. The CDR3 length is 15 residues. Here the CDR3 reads CASSQGAVRSYEQYF. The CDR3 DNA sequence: TGTGCCAGCAGCCAAGGGGCGGTAAGATCCTACGAGCAGTACTTC.

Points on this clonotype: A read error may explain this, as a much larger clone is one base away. CDR3 sequence (DNA): TGTGCCAGCAAGGGGGTTGAGGAGACCCAGTACTTC. It translates to CASKGVEETQYF. V is TRBV12-3 or TRBV12-4 and J is TRBJ2-5, with a weak D call TRBD1 (6 bases). The V end lost 7 bases, the J end lost 5 bases, and 11 bases lay between the germline ends. This CDR3 contains 12 residues.

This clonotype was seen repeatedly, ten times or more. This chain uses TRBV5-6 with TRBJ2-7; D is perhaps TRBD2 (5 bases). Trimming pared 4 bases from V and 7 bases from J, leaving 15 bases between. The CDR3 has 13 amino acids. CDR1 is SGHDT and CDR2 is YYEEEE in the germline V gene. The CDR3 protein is CASSLGGPKEQYF. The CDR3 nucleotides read TGTGCCAGCAGCCTCGGAGGTCCGAAAGAGCAGTACTTC.

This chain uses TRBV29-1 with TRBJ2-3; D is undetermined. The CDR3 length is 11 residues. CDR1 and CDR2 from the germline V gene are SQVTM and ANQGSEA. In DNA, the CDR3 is TGCAACGTAGTCGATAGCCGGGCGCCCTATTTT. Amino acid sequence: CNVVDSRAPYF.

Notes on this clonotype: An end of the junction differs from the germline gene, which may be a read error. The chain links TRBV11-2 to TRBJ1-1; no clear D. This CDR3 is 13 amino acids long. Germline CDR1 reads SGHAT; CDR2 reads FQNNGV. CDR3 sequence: CTSSLGVSTEAFF. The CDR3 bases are TGTACCAGCAGCTTAGGAGTTAGCACTGAAGCTTTCTTT.

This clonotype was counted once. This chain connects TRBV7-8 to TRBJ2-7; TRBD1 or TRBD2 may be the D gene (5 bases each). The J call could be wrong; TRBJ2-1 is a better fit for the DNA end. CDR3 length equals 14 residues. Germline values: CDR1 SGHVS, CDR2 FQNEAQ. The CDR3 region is CASSLVQGPYEQFF. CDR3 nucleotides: TGTGCCAGCAGCTTAGTGCAGGGACCCTACGAGCAGTTCTTC.

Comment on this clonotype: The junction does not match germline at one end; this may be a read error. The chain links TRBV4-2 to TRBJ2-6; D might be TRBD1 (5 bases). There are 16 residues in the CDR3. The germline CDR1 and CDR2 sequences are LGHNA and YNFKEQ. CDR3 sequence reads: CASSQVQGSGAKVLIF. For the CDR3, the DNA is TGTGCCAGCAGCCAAGTTCAGGGCTCTGGGGCCAAGGTCCTGATTTTC.